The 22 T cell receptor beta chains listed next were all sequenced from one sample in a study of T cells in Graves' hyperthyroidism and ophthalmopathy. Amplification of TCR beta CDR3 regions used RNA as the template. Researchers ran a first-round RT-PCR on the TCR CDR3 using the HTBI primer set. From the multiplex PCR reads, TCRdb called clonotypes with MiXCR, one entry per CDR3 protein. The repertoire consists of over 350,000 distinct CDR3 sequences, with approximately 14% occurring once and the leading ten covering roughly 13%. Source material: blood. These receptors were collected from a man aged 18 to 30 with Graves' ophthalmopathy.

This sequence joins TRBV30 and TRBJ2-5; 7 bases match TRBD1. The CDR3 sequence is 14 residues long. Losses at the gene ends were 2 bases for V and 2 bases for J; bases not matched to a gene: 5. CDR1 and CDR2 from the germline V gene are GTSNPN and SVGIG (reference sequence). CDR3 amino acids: CAWSKGQAQETQYF. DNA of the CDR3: TGTGCCTGGAGTAAAGGACAGGCTCAAGAGACCCAGTACTTC.

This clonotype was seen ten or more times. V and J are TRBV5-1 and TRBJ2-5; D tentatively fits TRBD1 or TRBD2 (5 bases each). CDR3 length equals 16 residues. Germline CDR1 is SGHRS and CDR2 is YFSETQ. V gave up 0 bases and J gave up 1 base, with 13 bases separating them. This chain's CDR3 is CASSLGDGSIQETQYF. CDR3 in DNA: TGCGCCAGCAGCTTGGGGGACGGCAGTATCCAAGAGACCCAGTACTTC.

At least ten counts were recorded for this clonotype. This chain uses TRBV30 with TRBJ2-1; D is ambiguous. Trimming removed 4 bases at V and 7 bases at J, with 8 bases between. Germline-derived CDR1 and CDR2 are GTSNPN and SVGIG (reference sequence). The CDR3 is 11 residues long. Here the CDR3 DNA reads TGTGCCTGGACCCATGGTAATGAGCAGTTCTTC. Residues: CAWTHGNEQFF.

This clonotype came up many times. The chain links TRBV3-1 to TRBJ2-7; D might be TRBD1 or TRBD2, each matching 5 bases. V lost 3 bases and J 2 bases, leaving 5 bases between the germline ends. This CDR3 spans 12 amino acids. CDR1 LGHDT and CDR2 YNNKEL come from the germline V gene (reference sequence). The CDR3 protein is CASSQGPYEQYF. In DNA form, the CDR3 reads TGTGCCAGCAGCCAGGGACCCTACGAGCAGTACTTC.

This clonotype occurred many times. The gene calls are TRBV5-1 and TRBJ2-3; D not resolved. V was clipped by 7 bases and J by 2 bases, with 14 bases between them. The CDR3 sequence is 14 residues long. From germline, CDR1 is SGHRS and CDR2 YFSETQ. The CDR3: CASGRPGYTDTQYF. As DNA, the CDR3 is TGCGCCAGCGGACGCCCAGGCTACACAGATACGCAGTATTTT.

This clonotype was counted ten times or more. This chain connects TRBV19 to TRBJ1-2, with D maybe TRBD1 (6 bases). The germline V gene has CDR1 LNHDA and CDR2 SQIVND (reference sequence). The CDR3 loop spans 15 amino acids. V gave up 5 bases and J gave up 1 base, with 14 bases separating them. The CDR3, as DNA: TGTGCCAGTAGTGCCAACCGACAGGTTAACTATGGCTACACCTTC. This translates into CASSANRQVNYGYTF.

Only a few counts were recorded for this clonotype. The CDR3 DNA follows: TGTGCCAGTAGTATCACGTCCGGGGTCTACTACGAGCAGTACTTC. This encodes CASSITSGVYYEQYF. J is TRBJ2-7 and V is TRBV11-2, with a possible D match to TRBD2 (5 bases). Germline loops: CDR1 SGHAT, CDR2 FQNNGV. The V gene lost 9 bases and the J gene lost 3 bases, with 21 bases spanning the gap. The CDR3 contains 15 residues.

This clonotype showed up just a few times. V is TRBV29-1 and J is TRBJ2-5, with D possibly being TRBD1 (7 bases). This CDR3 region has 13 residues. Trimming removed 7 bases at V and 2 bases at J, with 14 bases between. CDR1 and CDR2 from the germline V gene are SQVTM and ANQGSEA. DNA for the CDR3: TGCAGCGGGGAGGACAGGAGGCAAGAGACCCAGTACTTC. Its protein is CSGEDRRQETQYF.

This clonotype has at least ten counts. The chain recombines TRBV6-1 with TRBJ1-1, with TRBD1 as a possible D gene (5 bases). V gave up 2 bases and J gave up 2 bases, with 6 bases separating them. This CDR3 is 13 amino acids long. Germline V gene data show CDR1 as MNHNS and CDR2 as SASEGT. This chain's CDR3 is CASSERDNTEAFF. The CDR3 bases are TGTGCCAGCAGTGAACGGGACAACACTGAAGCTTTCTTT.

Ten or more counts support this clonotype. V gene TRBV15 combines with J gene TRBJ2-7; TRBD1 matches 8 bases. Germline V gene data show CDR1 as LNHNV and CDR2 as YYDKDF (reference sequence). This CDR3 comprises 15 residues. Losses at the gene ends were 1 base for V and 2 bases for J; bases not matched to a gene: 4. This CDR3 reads CATSRGGTGAYEQYF. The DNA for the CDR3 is TGTGCCACCAGCAGAGGTGGGACAGGTGCCTACGAGCAGTACTTC. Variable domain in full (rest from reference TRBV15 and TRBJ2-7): DAMVIQNPRYQVTQFGKPVTLSCSQTLNHNVMYWYQQKSSQAPKLLFHYYDKDFNNEADTPDNFQSRRPNTSFCFLDIRSPGLGDTAMYLCATSRGGTGAYEQYFGPGTRLTVT.

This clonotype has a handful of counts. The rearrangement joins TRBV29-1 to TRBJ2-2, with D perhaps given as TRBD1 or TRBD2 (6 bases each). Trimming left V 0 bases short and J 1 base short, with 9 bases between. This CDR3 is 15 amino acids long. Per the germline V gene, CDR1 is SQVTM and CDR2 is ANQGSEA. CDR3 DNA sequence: TGCAGCGTTGAAGATAGGGGGGTGAACACCGGGGAGCTGTTTTTT. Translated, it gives CSVEDRGVNTGELFF.

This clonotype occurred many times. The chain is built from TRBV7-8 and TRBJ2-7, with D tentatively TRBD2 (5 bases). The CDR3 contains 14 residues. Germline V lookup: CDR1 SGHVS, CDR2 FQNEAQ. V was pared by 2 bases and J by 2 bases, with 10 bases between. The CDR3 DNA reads TGTGCCAGCAGCTTACGGGAATTGGCCTACGAGCAGTACTTC. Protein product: CASSLRELAYEQYF. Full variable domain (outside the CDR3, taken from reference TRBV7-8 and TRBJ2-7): GAGVSQSPRYKVAKRGQDVALRCDPISGHVSLFWYQQALGQGPEFLTYFQNEAQLDKSGLPSDRFFAERPEGSVSTLKIQRTQQEDSAVYLCASSLRELAYEQYFGPGTRLTVT.

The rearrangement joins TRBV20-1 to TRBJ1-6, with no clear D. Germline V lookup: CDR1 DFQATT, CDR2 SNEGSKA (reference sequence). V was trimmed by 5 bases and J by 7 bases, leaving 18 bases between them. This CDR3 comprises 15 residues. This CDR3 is CSAQNYPKVNSPLHF. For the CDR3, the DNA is TGCAGTGCTCAGAACTACCCTAAGGTCAATTCACCCCTCCACTTT.

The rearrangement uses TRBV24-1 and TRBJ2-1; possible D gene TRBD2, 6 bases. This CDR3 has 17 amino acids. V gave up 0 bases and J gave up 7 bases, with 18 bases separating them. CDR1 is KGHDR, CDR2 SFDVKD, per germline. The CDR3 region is CATSDLGGDSQVNEQFF. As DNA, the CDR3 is TGTGCCACCAGTGATTTGGGCGGGGACTCCCAGGTGAATGAGCAGTTCTTC.

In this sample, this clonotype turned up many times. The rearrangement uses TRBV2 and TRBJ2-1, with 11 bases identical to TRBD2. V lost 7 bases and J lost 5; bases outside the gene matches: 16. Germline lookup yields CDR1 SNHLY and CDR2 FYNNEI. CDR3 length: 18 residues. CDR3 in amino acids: CASTLLAGDGRGDNEQFF. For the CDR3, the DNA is TGTGCCAGCACCCTACTAGCGGGGGACGGAAGGGGGGACAATGAGCAGTTCTTC.

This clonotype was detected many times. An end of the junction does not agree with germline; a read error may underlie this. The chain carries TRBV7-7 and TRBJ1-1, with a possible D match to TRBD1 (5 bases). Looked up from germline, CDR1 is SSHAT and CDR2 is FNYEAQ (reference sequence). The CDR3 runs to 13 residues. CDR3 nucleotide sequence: TGTGCTAGCAGCTTAATAAAGGGGAGTGAAGCTTTCTTT. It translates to CASSLIKGSEAFF.

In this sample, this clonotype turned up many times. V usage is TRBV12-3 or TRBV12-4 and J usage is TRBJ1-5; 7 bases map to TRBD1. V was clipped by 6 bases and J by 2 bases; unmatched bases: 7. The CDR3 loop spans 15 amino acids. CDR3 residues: CASRTGLLGNQPQHF. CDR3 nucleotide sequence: TGTGCCAGCAGGACAGGGTTATTAGGCAATCAGCCCCAGCATTTT.

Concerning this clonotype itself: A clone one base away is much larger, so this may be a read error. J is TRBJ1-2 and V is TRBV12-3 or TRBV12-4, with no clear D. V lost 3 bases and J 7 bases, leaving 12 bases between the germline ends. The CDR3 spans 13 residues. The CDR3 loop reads CASSFQADCGYTF. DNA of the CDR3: TGTGCCAGCAGTTTTCAGGCGGACTGTGGCTACACCTTC.

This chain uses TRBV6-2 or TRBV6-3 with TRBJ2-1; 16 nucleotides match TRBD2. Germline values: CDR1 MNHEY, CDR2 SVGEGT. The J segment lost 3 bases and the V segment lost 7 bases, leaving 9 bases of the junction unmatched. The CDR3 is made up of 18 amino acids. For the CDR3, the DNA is TGTGCCAGCACTCCAGGGACTAGCGGGAGGGCCTACTACAATGAGCAGTTCTTC. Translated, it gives CASTPGTSGRAYYNEQFF.

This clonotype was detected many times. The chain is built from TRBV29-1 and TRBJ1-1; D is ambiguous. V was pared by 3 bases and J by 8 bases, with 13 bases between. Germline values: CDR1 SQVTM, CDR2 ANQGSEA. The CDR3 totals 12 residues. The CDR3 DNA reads TGCAGCGTTGATGCCCCCGGTTCAGAAGCTTTCTTT. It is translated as CSVDAPGSEAFF.

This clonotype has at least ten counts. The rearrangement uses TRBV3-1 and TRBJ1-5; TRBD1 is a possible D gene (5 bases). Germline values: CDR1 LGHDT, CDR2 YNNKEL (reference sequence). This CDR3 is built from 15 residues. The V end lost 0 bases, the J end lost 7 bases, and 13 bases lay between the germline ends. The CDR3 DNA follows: TGTGCCAGCAGCCAAGATTTCGGGGAGGGGCAGCCCCAGCATTTT. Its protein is CASSQDFGEGQPQHF.

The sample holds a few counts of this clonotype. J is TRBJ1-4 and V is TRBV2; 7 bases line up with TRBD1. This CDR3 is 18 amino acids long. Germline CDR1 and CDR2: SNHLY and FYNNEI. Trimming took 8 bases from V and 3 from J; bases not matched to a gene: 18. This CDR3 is CASASPDRRAVSNEKLFF. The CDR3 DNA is TGTGCCAGCGCCAGCCCGGACAGGCGCGCCGTATCTAATGAAAAACTGTTTTTT. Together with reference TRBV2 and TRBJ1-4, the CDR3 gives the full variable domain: EPEVTQTPSHQVTQMGQEVILRCVPISNHLYFYWYRQILGQKVEFLVSFYNNEISEKSEIFDDQFSVERPDGSNFTLKIRSTKLEDSAMYFCASASPDRRAVSNEKLFFGSGTQLSVL.